This T cell receptor beta chain was captured in a study of post-analysis software for immune sequencing data. At the level of the study: Progressive-relapsing, secondary progressive and relapsing-remitting multiple sclerosis were among the disease courses included. Study-wide results and caveats: With F measure, samples from one preparation batch clustered together strongly. Those with multiple sclerosis, the patient group, showed significantly lower normalized Chao1 diversity than controls. In patients, a few TRBV segments were more frequent than in controls, with TRBV5-6, TRBV5-1 and TRBV20-1 among them.

V lost 0 bases and J 0 bases, leaving 6 bases between the germline ends. Germline V gene sequence: CDR1 SGHKS, CDR2 YYEKEE (reference sequence). The CDR3 is made up of 14 amino acids. cDNA libraries of TCR beta carried unique molecular identifiers. The source material, about 0.85 to 11 million T cells, gave rise to 400,000 to 600,000 cDNA molecules. TCRdb called the PCR reads again in MiXCR, with one record for every CDR3 protein. The profile shows over 300,000 distinct CDR3 sequences, about a third of them singletons. Note on this clonotype: The antigen is unknown.

Sequenced sample: blood. This chain links TRBV5-5 with TRBJ1-2, with D hard to call. The receptor was derived from a girl under 18 with multiple sclerosis. CDR3: CASSLAQTNYGYTF. CDR3 in DNA: TGTGCCAGCAGCTTGGCGCAGACTAACTATGGCTACACCTTC.